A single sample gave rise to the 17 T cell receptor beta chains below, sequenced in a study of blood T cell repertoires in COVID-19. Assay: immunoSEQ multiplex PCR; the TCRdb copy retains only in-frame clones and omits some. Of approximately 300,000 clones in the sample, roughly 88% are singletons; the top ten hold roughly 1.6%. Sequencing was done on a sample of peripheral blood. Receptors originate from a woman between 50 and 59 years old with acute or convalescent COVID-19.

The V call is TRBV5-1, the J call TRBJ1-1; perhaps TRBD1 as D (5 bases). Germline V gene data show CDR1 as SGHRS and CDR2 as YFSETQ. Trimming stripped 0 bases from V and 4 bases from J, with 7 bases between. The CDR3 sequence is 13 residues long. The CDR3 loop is CASSLGGGTEAFF. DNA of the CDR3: TGCGCCAGCAGCTTGGGGGGCGGCACTGAAGCTTTCTTT. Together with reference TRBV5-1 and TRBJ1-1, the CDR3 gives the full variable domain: KAGVTQTPRYLIKTRGQQVTLSCSPISGHRSVSWYQQTPGQGLQFLFEYFSETQRNKGNFPGRFSGRQFSNSRSEMNVSTLELGDSALYLCASSLGGGTEAFFGQGTRLTVV.

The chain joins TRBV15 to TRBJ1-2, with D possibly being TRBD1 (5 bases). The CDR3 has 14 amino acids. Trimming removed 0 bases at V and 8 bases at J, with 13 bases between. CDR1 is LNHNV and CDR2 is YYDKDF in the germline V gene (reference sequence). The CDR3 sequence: CATSRDRGSVGYTF. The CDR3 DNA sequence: TGTGCCACCAGCAGAGATCGGGGGTCCGTGGGCTACACCTTC. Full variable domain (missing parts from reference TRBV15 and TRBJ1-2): DAMVIQNPRYQVTQFGKPVTLSCSQTLNHNVMYWYQQKSSQAPKLLFHYYDKDFNNEADTPDNFQSRRPNTSFCFLDIRSPGLGDTAMYLCATSRDRGSVGYTFGSGTRLTVV.

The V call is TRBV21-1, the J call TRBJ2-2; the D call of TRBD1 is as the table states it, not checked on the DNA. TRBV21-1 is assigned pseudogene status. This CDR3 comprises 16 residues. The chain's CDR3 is CASSKSGTANTGELFF. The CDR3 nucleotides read TGTGCCAGCAGCAAATCCGGGACAGCTAACACCGGGGAGCTGTTTTTT.

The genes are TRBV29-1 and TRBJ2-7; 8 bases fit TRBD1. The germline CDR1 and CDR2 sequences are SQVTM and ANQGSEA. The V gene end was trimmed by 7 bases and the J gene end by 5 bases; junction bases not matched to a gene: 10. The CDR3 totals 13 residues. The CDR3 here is CSANGQGVHEQYF. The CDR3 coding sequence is TGCAGCGCCAACGGACAGGGTGTCCACGAGCAGTACTTC.

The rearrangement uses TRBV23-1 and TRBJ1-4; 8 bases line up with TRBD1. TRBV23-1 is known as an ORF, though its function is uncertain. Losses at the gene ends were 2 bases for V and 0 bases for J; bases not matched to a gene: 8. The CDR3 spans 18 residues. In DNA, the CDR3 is TGCGCCAGCAGTCAAAGGCCCAGGGGGCCATCAACTAATGAAAAACTGTTTTTT. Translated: CASSQRPRGPSTNEKLFF.

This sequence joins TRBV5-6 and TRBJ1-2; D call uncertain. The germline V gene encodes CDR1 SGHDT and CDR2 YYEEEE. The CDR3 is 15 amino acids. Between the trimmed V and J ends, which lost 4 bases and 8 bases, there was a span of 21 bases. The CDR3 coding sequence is TGTGCCAGCAGCCAAGACATGTCAATGGGTAAAGGCTACACCTTC. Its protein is CASSQDMSMGKGYTF. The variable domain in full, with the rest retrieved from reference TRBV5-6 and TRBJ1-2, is DAGVTQSPTHLIKTRGQQVTLRCSPKSGHDTVSWYQQALGQGPQFIFQYYEEEERQRGNFPDRFSGHQFPNYSSELNVNALLLGDSALYLCASSQDMSMGKGYTFGSGTRLTVV.

In nucleotides, the CDR3 is TGTGCCAGCAATAGGACTTGGCCCTACGAGCAGTACTTC. Amino acid sequence: CASNRTWPYEQYF. The chain joins TRBV6-5 to TRBJ2-7, with a possible D match to TRBD2 (5 bases). V shed 7 bases and J shed 2 bases, with 12 bases lying between them. CDR1 and CDR2 (germline): MNHEY, SVGAGI. This CDR3 spans 13 amino acids.

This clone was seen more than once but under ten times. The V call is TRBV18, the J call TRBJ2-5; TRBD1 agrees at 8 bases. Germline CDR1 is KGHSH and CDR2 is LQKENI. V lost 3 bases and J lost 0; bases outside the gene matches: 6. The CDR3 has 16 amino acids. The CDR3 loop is CASSPQGAEYQETQYF. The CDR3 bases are TGTGCCAGCTCACCTCAGGGGGCCGAGTACCAAGAGACCCAGTACTTC. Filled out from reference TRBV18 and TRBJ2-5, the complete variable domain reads NAGVMQNPRHLVRRRGQEARLRCSPMKGHSHVYWYRQLPEEGLKFMVYLQKENIIDESGMPKERFSAEFPKEGPSILRIQQVVRGDSAAYFCASSPQGAEYQETQYFGPGTRLLVL.

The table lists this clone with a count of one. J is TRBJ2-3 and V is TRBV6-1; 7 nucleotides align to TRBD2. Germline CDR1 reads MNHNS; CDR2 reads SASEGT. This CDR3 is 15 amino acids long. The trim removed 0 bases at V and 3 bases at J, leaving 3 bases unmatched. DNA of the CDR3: TGTGCCAGCAGTGAAGCTTTACTAGCGACAGATACGCAGTATTTT. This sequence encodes CASSEALLATDTQYF.

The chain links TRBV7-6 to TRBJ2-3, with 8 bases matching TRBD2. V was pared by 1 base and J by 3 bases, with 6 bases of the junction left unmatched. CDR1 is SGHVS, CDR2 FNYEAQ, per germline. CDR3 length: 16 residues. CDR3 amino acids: CASSLDREGWTDTQYF. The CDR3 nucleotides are TGTGCCAGCAGCTTAGACCGGGAGGGCTGGACAGATACGCAGTATTTT.

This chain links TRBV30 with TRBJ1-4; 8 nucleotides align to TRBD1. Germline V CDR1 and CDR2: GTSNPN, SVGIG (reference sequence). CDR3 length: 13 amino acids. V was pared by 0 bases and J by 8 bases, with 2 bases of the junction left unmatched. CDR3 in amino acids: CAWSVQGVEKLFF. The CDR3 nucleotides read TGTGCCTGGAGTGTACAGGGGGTAGAAAAACTGTTTTTT.

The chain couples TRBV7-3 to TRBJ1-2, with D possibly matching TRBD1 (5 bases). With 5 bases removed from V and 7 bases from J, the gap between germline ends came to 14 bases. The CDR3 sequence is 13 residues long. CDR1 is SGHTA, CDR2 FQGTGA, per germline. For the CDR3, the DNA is TGTGCCAGCAGCATTTCCGCTACAGGTGGCTACACCTTC. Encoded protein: CASSISATGGYTF.

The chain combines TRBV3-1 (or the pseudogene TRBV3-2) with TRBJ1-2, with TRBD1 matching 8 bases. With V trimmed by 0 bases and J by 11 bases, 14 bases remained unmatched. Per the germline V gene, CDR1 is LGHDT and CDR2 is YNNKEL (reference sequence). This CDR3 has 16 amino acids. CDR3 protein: CASSQDSQGATSKYTF. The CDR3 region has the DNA TGTGCCAGCAGCCAAGATTCCCAGGGGGCGACGAGCAAGTACACCTTC.

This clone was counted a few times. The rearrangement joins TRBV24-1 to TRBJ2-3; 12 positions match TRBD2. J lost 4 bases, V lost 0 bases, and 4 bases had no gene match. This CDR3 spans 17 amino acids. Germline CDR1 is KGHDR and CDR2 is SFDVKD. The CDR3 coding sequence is TGTGCCACCAGTGATTTGGGTCTAGCGGGAGGGCCAGATACGCAGTATTTT. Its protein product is CATSDLGLAGGPDTQYF.

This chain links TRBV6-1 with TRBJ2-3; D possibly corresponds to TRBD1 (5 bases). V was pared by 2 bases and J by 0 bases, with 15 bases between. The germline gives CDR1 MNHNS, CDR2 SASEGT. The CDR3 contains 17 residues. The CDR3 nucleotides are TGTGCCAGCAGTGAAATTAGGGGTTTCGCTAGCACAGATACGCAGTATTTT. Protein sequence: CASSEIRGFASTDTQYF.

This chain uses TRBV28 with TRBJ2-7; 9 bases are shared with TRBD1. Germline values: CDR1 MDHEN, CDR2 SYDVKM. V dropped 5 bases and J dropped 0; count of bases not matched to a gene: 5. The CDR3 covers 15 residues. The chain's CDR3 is CASSVTGGGSYEQYF. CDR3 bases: TGTGCCAGCAGTGTAACAGGGGGCGGCTCCTACGAGCAGTACTTC.

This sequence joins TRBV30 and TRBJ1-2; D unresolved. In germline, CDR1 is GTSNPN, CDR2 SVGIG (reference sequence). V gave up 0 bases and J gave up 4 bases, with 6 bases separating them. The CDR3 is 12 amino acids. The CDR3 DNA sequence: TGTGCCTGGAGTGTCGGGGTCTATGGCTACACCTTC. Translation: CAWSVGVYGYTF.